Following are 27 T cell receptor beta chains from one sample sequenced in a study of T cells in Graves' hyperthyroidism and ophthalmopathy. TCR beta CDR3 region amplification was performed from RNA transcripts. The HTBI set primed first-round TCR CDR3 RT-PCR. TCRdb re-called the multiplex PCR reads through MiXCR, storing one row per CDR3 protein. The table has around 300,000 distinct CDR3 sequences, more than 11% seen once; the top ten hold around 23%. The sample consisted of blood. All receptors come from a woman between 25 and 40 years old with Graves' hyperthyroidism.

Ten or more counts support this clonotype. The J gene is TRBJ2-4, the V gene TRBV2, with D perhaps TRBD2 (6 bases). CDR1 and CDR2 (germline): SNHLY, FYNNEI. This CDR3 has 21 amino acids. V lost 4 bases to trimming and J lost 0 bases, with 28 bases between them. The CDR3, as DNA: TGTGCCAGCAGTGCAGTTGCCGGGGGAGCCGGTCGTACGCTAGCCAAAAACATTCAGTACTTC. Translation gives CASSAVAGGAGRTLAKNIQYF.

The chain carries TRBV29-1 and TRBJ1-2; the D gene is possibly TRBD1 (5 bases). This CDR3 spans 14 amino acids. CDR1 is SQVTM, CDR2 ANQGSEA, per germline. V shed 5 bases and J shed 5 bases, with 18 bases lying between them. The CDR3 bases are TGCAGCGTTCTTGTGGGGGACCGGGAATATGGCTACACCTTC. Protein sequence: CSVLVGDREYGYTF.

Points on this clonotype: A much more abundant neighbour one base away suggests this may be a read error. The gene calls are TRBV10-3 and TRBJ2-3, with unresolved D. The germline gives CDR1 ENHRY, CDR2 SYGVKD. The CDR3 consists of 13 residues. The CDR3 coding sequence is TGTGCCATCGGTGACGAGGGCACAGATACGCAGTATTTT. Protein sequence: CAIGDEGTDTQYF.

This clonotype showed up many times. The J gene is TRBJ2-7, the V gene TRBV6-1; TRBD1 or TRBD2 may be the D gene (6 bases each). With 6 bases removed from V and 3 bases from J, the gap between germline ends came to 21 bases. The CDR3 spans 16 residues. The germline gives CDR1 MNHNS, CDR2 SASEGT. CDR3 bases: TGTGCCAGCAGCCTCGGGGGCGATTCAGACTACTACGAGCAGTACTTC. The encoded protein is CASSLGGDSDYYEQYF.

This clonotype has at least ten counts. The CDR3 DNA is TGTGCCAGCAGTGCGGGATCGGGGGCCCACGAGCAGTACTTC. Encoded protein: CASSAGSGAHEQYF. The chain employs TRBV2 and TRBJ2-7; perhaps D is TRBD1 or TRBD2 (6 bases each). Germline assignment: CDR1 SNHLY and CDR2 FYNNEI. The V and J ends lost 4 bases and 5 bases respectively, with 15 bases between them. The CDR3 sequence is 14 residues long. Complete variable domain (other parts from reference TRBV2 and TRBJ2-7): EPEVTQTPSHQVTQMGQEVILRCVPISNHLYFYWYRQILGQKVEFLVSFYNNEISEKSEIFDDQFSVERPDGSNFTLKIRSTKLEDSAMYFCASSAGSGAHEQYFGPGTRLTVT.

This clonotype was observed a handful of times. The V call is TRBV7-6, the J call TRBJ2-1, with a possible D match to TRBD2 (6 bases). V dropped 5 bases and J dropped 4 bases, with 12 bases sitting between them. CDR1 is SGHVS and CDR2 is FNYEAQ in the germline V gene. CDR3 length: 14 residues. CDR3 sequence reads: CASSQGAGYNEQFF. The CDR3 DNA sequence: TGTGCCAGCAGCCAGGGAGCGGGTTACAATGAGCAGTTCTTC.

V and J are TRBV29-1 and TRBJ2-7; TRBD1 is a possible D gene (6 bases). The germline gives CDR1 SQVTM, CDR2 ANQGSEA. Trimming took 6 bases from V and 5 from J, leaving 14 bases between them. The CDR3 runs to 12 residues. The CDR3 nucleotides read TGCAGCGTCAACGTCAGGGGAGACGAGCAGTACTTC. This sequence encodes CSVNVRGDEQYF.

The CDR3 bases are TGTGCCAGCAGTTCCATGCGGGACAGGGGGAGGCAGACCCAGTACTTC. This gives the protein CASSSMRDRGRQTQYF. The J gene is TRBJ2-5, the V gene TRBV28, with 11 bases lining up with TRBD1. The CDR3 contains 16 residues. Trimming at V came to 4 bases and at J to 6 bases, leaving 10 bases not matched to a gene. Germline lookup yields CDR1 MDHEN and CDR2 SYDVKM.

This clonotype has just a few counts. The genes are TRBV5-1 and TRBJ2-1; 11 bases are shared with TRBD2. There are 15 residues in the CDR3. Trimming removed 4 bases from V and 9 bases from J; junction bases left unmatched: 9. Germline V gives CDR1 SGHRS, CDR2 YFSETQ. The CDR3 spells CASSLASGRIVEQFF. The CDR3 DNA is TGCGCCAGCAGCCTAGCTAGCGGGAGGATAGTTGAGCAGTTCTTC. The variable domain in full, with the rest retrieved from reference TRBV5-1 and TRBJ2-1, is KAGVTQTPRYLIKTRGQQVTLSCSPISGHRSVSWYQQTPGQGLQFLFEYFSETQRNKGNFPGRFSGRQFSNSRSEMNVSTLELGDSALYLCASSLASGRIVEQFFGPGTRLTVL.

There are a few counts of this clonotype. The rearrangement joins TRBV6-2 or TRBV6-3 to TRBJ2-1, with a tentative D call TRBD2 (6 bases). The CDR3 covers 15 residues. Trimming shortened V by 5 bases and J by 4 bases, and 15 bases separated the two germline ends. Germline CDR1 is MNHEY and CDR2 is SVGEGT. The CDR3 sequence: CASSTISGQYNEQFF. The CDR3 DNA is TGTGCCAGCAGTACCATTAGCGGCCAGTACAATGAGCAGTTCTTC.

This clonotype was picked up a small number of times. V usage is TRBV28 and J usage is TRBJ2-5; a possible D gene is TRBD2 (6 bases). The CDR3 extends over 15 amino acids. CDR1 and CDR2 from the germline V gene are MDHEN and SYDVKM. V was trimmed by 5 bases and J by 2 bases, leaving 15 bases between them. The CDR3 DNA sequence: TGTGCCAGCAGTCGGGCCGGGACTCAACAAGAGACCCAGTACTTC. It codes for CASSRAGTQQETQYF.

The table lists this clonotype with a few counts. The gene calls are TRBV20-1 and TRBJ1-5; 7 nucleotides align to TRBD1. V dropped 3 bases and J dropped 4; count of bases not matched to a gene: 9. Per the germline V gene, CDR1 is DFQATT and CDR2 is SNEGSKA (reference sequence). The CDR3 runs 15 residues. The CDR3 here is CSARSMAGGNQPQHF. For the CDR3, the DNA is TGCAGTGCTAGGTCCATGGCAGGGGGTAATCAGCCCCAGCATTTT.

This chain uses TRBV3-1 with TRBJ1-3; the D gene is possibly TRBD1 (5 bases). This CDR3 has 16 residues. V lost 0 bases and J lost 5, with 14 bases in between. CDR1 is LGHDT and CDR2 is YNNKEL in the germline V gene (reference sequence). CDR3 coding DNA: TGTGCCAGCAGCCAAGAACGGGACGCCGGACGAAACACCATATATTTT. This translates into CASSQERDAGRNTIYF.

This clonotype was detected many times. V usage is TRBV2 and J usage is TRBJ1-5, with 7 bases aligning to TRBD1. J was trimmed by 9 bases and V by 7 bases; bases with no gene match: 9. Germline lookup yields CDR1 SNHLY and CDR2 FYNNEI. This CDR3 is 13 amino acids long. The CDR3, as DNA: TGTGCCAGCAAAGAAACAGGGGAGATGCCCCAGCATTTT. Protein: CASKETGEMPQHF. The entire variable domain, with the rest obtained from reference TRBV2 and TRBJ1-5, is as follows: EPEVTQTPSHQVTQMGQEVILRCVPISNHLYFYWYRQILGQKVEFLVSFYNNEISEKSEIFDDQFSVERPDGSNFTLKIRSTKLEDSAMYFCASKETGEMPQHFGDGTRLSIL.

This chain uses TRBV10-3 with TRBJ1-5, with a possible D match to TRBD1 (6 bases). V lost 0 bases and J 0 bases, leaving 12 bases between the germline ends. This CDR3 spans 17 amino acids. Germline loops: CDR1 ENHRY, CDR2 SYGVKD. The CDR3 spells CAISESRGGSSNQPQHF. The CDR3 nucleotides are TGTGCCATCAGTGAGTCGAGGGGGGGTAGTAGCAATCAGCCCCAGCATTTT.

In this sample, this clonotype turned up many times. The chain employs TRBV5-1 and TRBJ2-6; D is unclear. The V end lost 5 bases, the J end lost 4 bases, and 10 bases lay between the germline ends. Germline CDR1 is SGHRS and CDR2 is YFSETQ. The length of the CDR3 is 14 residues. Here the CDR3 reads CASRATGGANVLTF. CDR3 nucleotide sequence: TGCGCCAGCAGGGCCACCGGGGGGGCCAACGTCCTGACTTTC.

This sequence joins TRBV27 and TRBJ2-7; 9 bases map to TRBD1. This CDR3 is 13 amino acids long. Germline trimming cut 3 bases from V and 6 bases from J; bases unmatched to any gene: 3. Germline V gene sequence: CDR1 MNHEY, CDR2 SMNVEV (reference sequence). CDR3: CASSFGTGREQYF. The CDR3 DNA sequence: TGTGCCAGCAGTTTTGGGACAGGGCGCGAGCAGTACTTC.

V usage is TRBV29-1 and J usage is TRBJ2-7, with D perhaps TRBD1 (5 bases). Germline CDR1 and CDR2: SQVTM and ANQGSEA. This CDR3 has 11 amino acids. Trimming left V 6 bases short and J 3 bases short, with 9 bases between. The CDR3 bases are TGCAGCGTCTCCGACAGCTACGAGCAGTACTTC. Translated, it gives CSVSDSYEQYF.

This clonotype was recorded a few times. The rearrangement links TRBV27 to TRBJ2-3; weak D call: TRBD2 (6 bases). The CDR3 loop spans 12 amino acids. Trimming stripped 5 bases from V and 8 bases from J, with 11 bases between. Germline CDR1 MNHEY, CDR2 SMNVEV (reference sequence). The CDR3 nucleotides read TGTGCCAGCAGTATACCCGGGGGTACGCAGTATTTT. Residues: CASSIPGGTQYF.

This chain connects TRBV2 to TRBJ2-1; D is undetermined. Trimming took 5 bases from V and 5 from J, leaving 4 bases between them. Per germline, CDR1 SNHLY and CDR2 FYNNEI. This CDR3 region has 11 residues. Here the CDR3 DNA reads TGTGCCAGCAGTTCTGACAATGAGCAGTTCTTC. Its translation is CASSSDNEQFF.

This clonotype was counted at least ten times. The chain uses TRBV12-3 or TRBV12-4 and TRBJ1-5; 10 nucleotides align to TRBD1. V shed 6 bases, J shed 2 bases, and the junction held 13 bases outside the gene matches. The CDR3 runs 18 residues. DNA of the CDR3: TGTGCCAGCAGGACAGGGGGCGAGGAACGAAGTGGCAATCAGCCCCAGCATTTT. Translated: CASRTGGEERSGNQPQHF.

V is TRBV18 and J is TRBJ2-1, with 15 nucleotides matching TRBD2. This CDR3 spans 15 amino acids. Germline loops: CDR1 KGHSH, CDR2 LQKENI. Losses at the gene ends were 5 bases for V and 8 bases for J; bases not matched to a gene: 4. Here the CDR3 reads CASSVGLAGGHEQFF. Written as DNA, the CDR3 is TGTGCCAGCTCAGTGGGACTAGCGGGAGGCCATGAGCAGTTCTTC.

Only a few counts were recorded for this clonotype. The rearrangement links TRBV11-2 to TRBJ2-1; D not resolved. The CDR3 sequence is 16 residues long. Germline V gene sequence: CDR1 SGHAT, CDR2 FQNNGV. Trimming stripped 4 bases from V and 5 bases from J, with 18 bases between. The CDR3 bases are TGTGCCAGCAGCTCCCCCGCCCAACAGCACGACAATGAGCAGTTCTTC. Amino acid sequence: CASSSPAQQHDNEQFF.

This clonotype was found many times. The rearrangement links TRBV12-3 or TRBV12-4 to TRBJ2-2; 8 nucleotides line up with TRBD2. J lost 5 bases, V lost 4 bases, and 6 bases had no gene match. This CDR3 comprises 15 residues. This chain's CDR3 is CASSSAGVHTGELFF. The CDR3 DNA sequence: TGTGCCAGCAGTTCAGCGGGAGTTCATACCGGGGAGCTGTTTTTT.

This clonotype was observed a few times. This chain links TRBV14 with TRBJ1-6; possible D gene TRBD1, 5 bases. In germline, CDR1 is SGHDN, CDR2 FVKESK. V dropped 2 bases and J dropped 6 bases, with 11 bases sitting between them. The CDR3 runs to 15 residues. The CDR3 DNA is TGTGCCAGCAGCCAATGGGACGGGGGTAATTCACCCCTCCACTTT. This encodes CASSQWDGGNSPLHF.

This clonotype was seen at least ten times. The rearrangement joins TRBV6-1 to TRBJ1-6; the D is unclear. Germline V gives CDR1 MNHNS, CDR2 SASEGT. The CDR3 spans 15 residues. V lost 7 bases and J 7 bases, leaving 17 bases between the germline ends. The CDR3 is CASIDQQRGNSPLHF. CDR3 bases: TGTGCCAGCATAGATCAGCAGCGTGGGAATTCACCCCTCCACTTT.

This clonotype was seen more than once but under ten times. V and J are TRBV27 and TRBJ2-1, with D hard to call. Germline V lookup: CDR1 MNHEY, CDR2 SMNVEV (reference sequence). Trimming stripped 0 bases from V and 1 base from J, with 7 bases between. The CDR3 is made up of 15 amino acids. The CDR3 DNA follows: TGTGCCAGCAGTTTATCGATCCCGTCCTACAATGAGCAGTTCTTC. Translated, it gives CASSLSIPSYNEQFF.